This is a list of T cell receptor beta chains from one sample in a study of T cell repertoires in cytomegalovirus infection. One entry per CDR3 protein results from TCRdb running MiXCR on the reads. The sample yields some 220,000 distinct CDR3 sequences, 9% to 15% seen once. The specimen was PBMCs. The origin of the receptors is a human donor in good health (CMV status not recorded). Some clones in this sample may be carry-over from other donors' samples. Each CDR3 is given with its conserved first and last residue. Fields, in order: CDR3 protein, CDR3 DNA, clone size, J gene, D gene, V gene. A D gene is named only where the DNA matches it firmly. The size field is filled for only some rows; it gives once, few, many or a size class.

CASSWQGSNQPQHF TGTGCCAGTAGTTGGCAGGGGAGCAATCAGCCCCAGCATTTT few TRBJ1-5 NA TRBV19
CATSDRDLAGNEQFF TGTGCCACCAGTGACCGGGATCTAGCGGGCAATGAGCAGTTCTTC NA TRBJ2-1 TRBD2 TRBV24-1
CASSASGRAIGELFF TGTGCCAGCAGCGCTAGCGGGAGGGCCATCGGGGAGCTGTTTTTT few TRBJ2-2 TRBD2 TRBV2
CASSYSNRAYSGNTIYF TGTGCCAGCAGTTACTCGAACAGGGCCTACTCTGGAAACACCATATATTTT few TRBJ1-3 NA TRBV6-8
CASSLVSGTSSYNEQFF TGCGCCAGCAGCTTGGTTAGCGGGACAAGCTCCTACAATGAGCAGTTCTTC NA TRBJ2-1 TRBD2 TRBV5-1
CASSLETVTDTQYF TGCGCCAGCAGCTTGGAAACAGTCACAGATACGCAGTATTTT many TRBJ2-3 NA TRBV5-1
CASSEARSSYEQYF TGTGCCAGCAGTGAAGCCAGGAGCTCCTACGAGCAGTACTTC few TRBJ2-7 NA TRBV2
CASSPGQIDNSPLHF TGTGCCAGCAGCCCGGGACAGATTGATAATTCACCCCTCCACTTT many TRBJ1-6 TRBD1 TRBV7-9
CASSLAGALAGGQDTQYF TGTGCCAGCAGCTTAGCCGGGGCCCTAGCGGGGGGGCAAGATACGCAGTATTTT many TRBJ2-3 TRBD2 TRBV7-2
CASSKREEQTDTQYF TGTGCCAGCAGCAAGCGGGAGGAGCAGACAGATACGCAGTATTTT many TRBJ2-3 TRBD2 TRBV7-8
CASSETGLREAFF TGTGCCAGCAGTGAAACAGGCTTACGTGAAGCTTTCTTT few TRBJ1-1 NA TRBV25-1
CATSGSRNEQFF TGTGCCACCTCGGGGAGTCGTAATGAGCAGTTCTTC few TRBJ2-1 NA TRBV6-2/TRBV6-3
CASTPGRGRPNEQFF TGTGCCAGCACCCCTGGCAGGGGGCGGCCCAATGAGCAGTTCTTC many TRBJ2-1 TRBD1 TRBV7-2
CSAKGLAASTDTQYF TGCAGTGCAAAAGGACTAGCGGCTAGCACAGATACGCAGTATTTT few TRBJ2-3 TRBD2 TRBV20-1
CASTLGQLQNSPLHF TGTGCCAGCACCCTGGGACAGCTGCAGAATTCACCCCTCCACTTT NA TRBJ1-6 TRBD1 TRBV5-6
CASSSRPRGEQFF TGTGCCAGCAGCTCGCGACCAAGGGGGGAGCAGTTCTTC NA TRBJ2-1 NA TRBV7-3
CASSRDTSTYEQYF TGTGCCAGTAGCCGGGACACTTCAACCTACGAGCAGTACTTC NA TRBJ2-7 NA TRBV19
CASSIKGYGYTF TGTGCCAGCAGCATAAAAGGCTATGGCTACACCTTC many TRBJ1-2 NA TRBV7-2
CASSPGTGGSDIQYF TGTGCCAGCAGCCCGGGGACAGGGGGATCGGACATTCAGTACTTC many TRBJ2-4 TRBD1 TRBV7-3
CASSQFTSRAANEQFF TGTGCCAGCAGCCAATTCACCTCCAGGGCCGCCAATGAGCAGTTCTTC few TRBJ2-1 NA TRBV14
CASSLEGRGGADTQYF TGTGCCAGCAGCCTCGAGGGGCGGGGGGGCGCAGATACGCAGTATTTT NA TRBJ2-3 TRBD2 TRBV11-3
CASRTGTGFEQYF TGTGCCAGTAGGACCGGGACAGGGTTCGAGCAGTACTTC NA TRBJ2-7 TRBD1 TRBV19
CASSRDRLYGYTF TGTGCCAGCAGCCGAGACAGACTCTATGGCTACACCTTC many TRBJ1-2 NA TRBV7-2
CASSQGTSTYNEQFF TGCGCCAGCAGCCAAGGGACAAGCACCTACAATGAGCAGTTCTTC NA TRBJ2-1 NA TRBV4-3
CASSTDPGTEGNTIYF TGCGCCAGCAGCACCGATCCCGGGACAGAAGGAAACACCATATATTTT NA TRBJ1-3 TRBD1 TRBV5-1
CASSSRQGQSTGELFF TGTGCCAGCAGCTCTCGACAGGGGCAGTCCACCGGGGAGCTGTTTTTT many TRBJ2-2 TRBD1 TRBV7-2
CSARVEPNQPQHF TGCAGTGCTAGAGTTGAGCCCAATCAGCCCCAGCATTTT NA TRBJ1-5 NA TRBV20-1
CASSEGRTSGTSDTQYF TGTGCCAGCAGTGAAGGGCGGACTAGCGGAACCTCAGATACGCAGTATTTT NA TRBJ2-3 TRBD2 TRBV2
CASSGGRETEAFF TGTGCCAGCAGTGGCGGCAGGGAAACTGAAGCTTTCTTT NA TRBJ1-1 NA TRBV2
CASSLVSLGYEQYF TGTGCCAGCAGCTTAGTATCCCTGGGGTACGAGCAGTACTTC medium-sized TRBJ2-7 NA TRBV7-8
CASSLEGLGMRTEAFF TGTGCCAGCAGCTTAGAGGGGTTAGGGATGCGCACTGAAGCTTTCTTT many TRBJ1-1 NA TRBV7-8
CASSPPRTEGKLFF TGTGCCAGCTCACCACCTAGGACGGAGGGAAAACTGTTTTTT NA TRBJ1-4 NA TRBV18
CSVEGASNGGYGYTF TGCAGCGTTGAAGGGGCCTCCAATGGGGGCTATGGCTACACCTTC NA TRBJ1-2 NA TRBV29-1
CASRSTGRGRTDTQYF TGTGCCAGCAGATCAACGGGCCGGGGGCGCACAGATACGCAGTATTTT once TRBJ2-3 NA TRBV28
CASSTPRDEQYF TGTGCCAGTTCCACCCCCCGGGACGAGCAGTACTTC many TRBJ2-7 NA TRBV27
CASRLASRAVTGELFF TGTGCCAGCAGACTCGCGTCCCGTGCAGTCACCGGGGAGCTGTTTTTT many TRBJ2-2 NA TRBV7-2
CASSYSGSLQGNIQYF TGTGCCAGCAGTTACTCCGGGAGTTTGCAGGGAAACATTCAGTACTTC many TRBJ2-4 NA TRBV6-5
CASRALLYNEQFF TGTGCCAGCAGGGCACTCCTTTACAATGAGCAGTTCTTC many TRBJ2-1 NA TRBV7-2
CASSQRQGTGSRIDTQYF TGTGCCAGCAGCCAGCGCCAGGGGACCGGGAGTAGGATAGATACGCAGTATTTT many TRBJ2-3 NA TRBV7-8
CASSSTGPNTGELFF TGTGCCAGCAGCTCGACAGGGCCGAACACCGGGGAGCTGTTTTTT many TRBJ2-2 TRBD1 TRBV11-2